This TCR beta chain was captured in a study of blood T cell repertoires in COVID-19. Source study methods: How many nucleated cells were present was estimated from reference gene primer amplification. Using immunoSEQ multiplex PCR, the repertoire was profiled, and TCRdb retains in-frame clones only, with some absent. V and J calls and clone size are as listed in that table; D and trimming were resolved from the DNA. The sample has approximately 160,000 clones; about 90% are singletons. V gave up 0 bases and J gave up 5 bases; unmatched junction bases: 6. The CDR3 extends over 15 amino acids. Per the germline V gene, CDR1 is SGHDT and CDR2 is YYEEEE.

This chain joins TRBV5-6 and TRBJ1-1; 8 bases map to TRBD1. This TCR was sampled from a woman aged 50 to 65 who had recovered from COVID-19. The sequencing sample was made of PBMCs or T cells enriched from blood (not recorded which). Written as DNA, the CDR3 is TGTGCCAGCAGCTTGGTTGACAGGGGAATAACTGAAGCTTTCTTT. Its protein is CASSLVDRGITEAFF. The entire variable domain, with the rest obtained from reference TRBV5-6 and TRBJ1-1, is as follows: DAGVTQSPTHLIKTRGQQVTLRCSPKSGHDTVSWYQQALGQGPQFIFQYYEEEERQRGNFPDRFSGHQFPNYSSELNVNALLLGDSALYLCASSLVDRGITEAFFGQGTRLTVV.